The 20 T cell receptor beta chains below were found in one sample sequenced in a study of Graves' ophthalmopathy and Graves' hyperthyroidism. The study amplified TCR beta CDR3 regions using RNA transcripts. The library came from an HTBI-primed first-round RT-PCR and a second-round multiplex PCR. TCRdb recomputed calls from the multiplex PCR reads with MiXCR, one row per CDR3 protein. The sample carries about 740,000 distinct CDR3 sequences, approximately 40% recorded once. Sequencing used peripheral blood. The origin of the receptors is an adult man with Graves' ophthalmopathy.

The chain couples TRBV10-3 to TRBJ1-1; D possibly corresponds to TRBD1 (6 bases). The CDR3 covers 16 residues. Trimming pared 5 bases from V and 4 bases from J, leaving 20 bases between. Germline values: CDR1 ENHRY, CDR2 SYGVKD. Here the CDR3 DNA reads TGTGCCATCAGTTCAGCCTACGGGACATCAGGCACTGAAGCTTTCTTT. Translated, it gives CAISSAYGTSGTEAFF.

The sample holds many counts of this clonotype. The chain carries TRBV7-6 and TRBJ2-7, with D perhaps assigned TRBD1 or TRBD2 (5 bases each). Germline V gives CDR1 SGHVS, CDR2 FNYEAQ. V was pared by 5 bases and J by 5 bases, with 16 bases between. The CDR3 is 14 residues long. DNA for the CDR3: TGTGCCAGCAGCCCGGGTGGGGCGGAGGACGAGCAGTACTTC. Encoded protein: CASSPGGAEDEQYF.

The chain couples TRBV25-1 to TRBJ2-5; TRBD1 might be the D (6 bases). Germline loops: CDR1 MGHDK, CDR2 SYGVNS. V was shortened by 4 bases and J by 4 bases, with 13 bases between the two germline ends. There are 14 residues in the CDR3. The DNA for the CDR3 is TGTGCCAGCAGTGGACAGGCTCAAGGAGAGACCCAGTACTTC. As protein: CASSGQAQGETQYF. The entire variable domain, with the rest obtained from reference TRBV25-1 and TRBJ2-5, is as follows: EADIYQTPRYLVIGTGKKITLECSQTMGHDKMYWYQQDPGMELHLIHYSYGVNSTEKGDLSSESTVSRIRTEHFPLTLESARPSHTSQYLCASSGQAQGETQYFGPGTRLLVL.

About this clonotype: Relative to the germline gene, one junction end is altered; a read error may explain this. The chain links TRBV9 to TRBJ1-4, with 7 nucleotides matching TRBD1. The germline gives CDR1 SGDLS, CDR2 YYNGEE. The CDR3 contains 17 residues. CDR3 coding DNA: TGCGCCAGCAGCCAAGTTCCGCCAGGGGGGACTAATGAAAAACTGTTTTTT. Translated, it gives CASSQVPPGGTNEKLFF.

For this clonotype: The conserved phenylalanine or tryptophan is not found at the CDR3 terminus, so this likely reflects a read error. No DNA is shown, since the ends of the CDR3 on it are uncertain; the CDR3 is the one TCRdb lists. The chain recombines TRBV2 with TRBJ2-6; the table's D call, TRBD2, was not checked against the DNA. Both ends counted, the CDR3 spans 18 residues. From germline, CDR1 is SNHLY and CDR2 FYNNEI. CDR3 region: CASSERAGLLSGANVLVL.

In the case of this clonotype: This may arise from a read error, as a much more abundant clone is one base away. The CDR3 protein is CASSPDRENYGCTF. The CDR3 DNA reads TGTGCCAGCAGCCCGGACAGAGAAAACTATGGCTGCACCTTC. This sequence joins TRBV7-9 and TRBJ1-2; weak D call: TRBD1 (6 bases). The CDR3 totals 14 residues. Germline V CDR1 and CDR2: SEHNR, FQNEAQ (reference sequence).

The chain combines TRBV7-9 with TRBJ1-2; maybe TRBD1 (6 bases). The CDR3 is 16 residues long. The V end was cut by 2 bases, the J end by 8 bases, with 21 bases between. Per germline, CDR1 SEHNR and CDR2 FQNEAQ (reference sequence). The CDR3 DNA reads TGTGCCAGCAGCTTACCAGGCCAGACAGGTTTGTACGGCTACACCTTC. Translating gives CASSLPGQTGLYGYTF.

This clonotype was counted at least ten times. The chain couples TRBV10-3 to TRBJ1-5, with D possibly matching TRBD1 (6 bases). The CDR3 sequence is 15 residues long. Germline lookup yields CDR1 ENHRY and CDR2 SYGVKD. V dropped 8 bases and J dropped 0 bases, with 14 bases sitting between them. CDR3 in DNA: TGTGCCATCTCCGCGGGGGCTTATAGCAATCAGCCCCAGCATTTT. Translating gives CAISAGAYSNQPQHF.

In its sample, this clonotype was seen many times. V is TRBV20-1 and J is TRBJ1-4; D ambiguous. V lost 0 bases and J lost 4, with 12 bases in between. Looked up from germline, CDR1 is DFQATT and CDR2 is SNEGSKA (reference sequence). The CDR3 spans 15 residues. The CDR3 here is CSAREVGRDNEKLFF. The CDR3 nucleotides are TGCAGTGCTAGAGAGGTCGGCAGAGATAATGAAAAACTGTTTTTT.

For this clonotype: A much bigger clone sits one base away, suggesting this may be a read error. The conserved phenylalanine or tryptophan is not found at the CDR3 terminus, so this likely reflects a read error. The rearrangement joins TRBV2 to TRBJ1-2, with 7 bases lining up with TRBD1. CDR3 length: 14 amino acids. The junction had 12 bases not matched to a gene; V was cut back by 9 bases and J by 5 bases. Germline lookup yields CDR1 SNHLY and CDR2 FYNNEI. CDR3 coding DNA: TGTGCCAGAGGAAACAGGGGAATAGGGTATGGCTACACCGTC. Translated: CARGNRGIGYGYTV.

This clonotype was observed at least ten times. The chain combines TRBV19 with TRBJ2-7; TRBD2 matches 8 bases. V shed 10 bases and J 4 bases; nucleotides not matched to a gene: 9. From germline, CDR1 is LNHDA and CDR2 SQIVND (reference sequence). The CDR3 runs 13 residues. CDR3 bases: TGTGCCACCTGTCCCAGCGGGGGATACGAGCAGTACTTC. As protein: CATCPSGGYEQYF.

This clonotype was observed many times. In DNA, the CDR3 is TGTGCCAGCAGTCCAGACAGAAGCAATCAGCCCCAGCATTTT. It is translated as CASSPDRSNQPQHF. The chain combines TRBV12-3 or TRBV12-4 with TRBJ1-5; tentatively, D is TRBD1 (5 bases). The V and J ends lost 5 bases and 1 base respectively, with 9 bases between them. CDR3 length: 14 amino acids.

This chain connects TRBV9 to TRBJ2-7, with 9 bases identical to TRBD1. V gave up 4 bases and J gave up 5 bases; unmatched junction bases: 7. The length of the CDR3 is 14 residues. Germline CDR1 is SGDLS and CDR2 is YYNGEE. Here the CDR3 reads CASSRGTGPHEQYF. The CDR3, as DNA: TGTGCCAGCAGCCGAGGGACAGGGCCACACGAGCAGTACTTC.

This chain links TRBV7-9 with TRBJ2-6, with 11 bases lining up with TRBD2. From germline, CDR1 is SEHNR and CDR2 FQNEAQ (reference sequence). The J segment lost 12 bases and the V segment lost 5 bases, leaving 6 bases of the junction unmatched. The CDR3 runs 14 residues. CDR3 DNA: TGTGCCAGCAGCCCCGCGGGGACTAGCGGCGTCCTGACTTTC. Its protein product is CASSPAGTSGVLTF. The variable domain in full, with the rest retrieved from reference TRBV7-9 and TRBJ2-6, is DTGVSQNPRHKITKRGQNVTFRCDPISEHNRLYWYRQTLGQGPEFLTYFQNEAQLEKSRLLSDRFSAERPKGSFSTLEIQRTEQGDSAMYLCASSPAGTSGVLTFGAGSRLTVL.

This clonotype appeared a few times. The rearrangement uses TRBV7-9 and TRBJ1-3; D is uncertain. Trimming removed 5 bases from V and 0 bases from J, with 17 bases in between. The CDR3 is 17 residues long. CDR1 SEHNR and CDR2 FQNEAQ come from the germline V gene (reference sequence). For the CDR3, the DNA is TGTGCCAGCAGCCGACGAGCGAGAGGCCCCTCTGGAAACACCATATATTTT. It encodes CASSRRARGPSGNTIYF. The full variable domain, in which reference TRBV7-9 and TRBJ1-3 provide the parts outside the CDR3, is DTGVSQNPRHKITKRGQNVTFRCDPISEHNRLYWYRQTLGQGPEFLTYFQNEAQLEKSRLLSDRFSAERPKGSFSTLEIQRTEQGDSAMYLCASSRRARGPSGNTIYFGEGSWLTVV.

This clonotype was counted only a few times. The chain carries TRBV20-1 and TRBJ2-7; D is possibly TRBD2 (5 bases). V was pared by 3 bases and J by 3 bases, with 9 bases between. Germline V lookup: CDR1 DFQATT, CDR2 SNEGSKA (reference sequence). CDR3 length: 12 residues. This chain's CDR3 is CSARGDYYEQYF. The CDR3 coding sequence is TGCAGTGCTAGGGGTGACTACTACGAGCAGTACTTC.

This rearrangement joins TRBV20-1 to TRBJ2-7, with a possible D match to TRBD1 (6 bases). V was cut by 0 bases and J by 3 bases, with 15 bases left in between. Germline-derived CDR1 and CDR2 are DFQATT and SNEGSKA (reference sequence). The CDR3 loop spans 15 amino acids. The CDR3 nucleotides are TGCAGTGCTAGAGATTCGCAGGGGCGCGGCTACGAGCAGTACTTC. It translates to CSARDSQGRGYEQYF.

V usage is TRBV7-9 and J usage is TRBJ2-2; 7 bases are shared with TRBD1. This CDR3 is built from 16 residues. Trimming at V came to 5 bases and at J to 4 bases, leaving 10 bases not matched to a gene. Germline values: CDR1 SEHNR, CDR2 FQNEAQ (reference sequence). The CDR3 bases are TGTGCCAGCAGCCAAGATCCGGCAGGGGGCACCGGGGAGCTGTTTTTT. Its translation: CASSQDPAGGTGELFF.

This chain connects TRBV2 to TRBJ1-1; D gene unclear. The germline V gene encodes CDR1 SNHLY and CDR2 FYNNEI. V gave up 6 bases and J gave up 7 bases, with 18 bases separating them. The CDR3 contains 14 residues. CDR3 DNA: TGTGCCAGCAGCCAAGCCCCAGGAGTGGGTGAAGCTTTCTTT. Translated: CASSQAPGVGEAFF.

This clonotype appeared a single time. This CDR3 is missing its conserved last phenylalanine or tryptophan, likely due to a read error. This chain connects TRBV2 to TRBJ1-6; no firm D call. V lost 8 bases to trimming and J lost 10 bases, with 18 bases between them. Germline V CDR1 and CDR2: SNHLY, FYNNEI. The CDR3 consists of 14 residues. The CDR3 DNA follows: TGTGCCAGCGTTGTGGAGGGAGCGGGATCACCCCTCCACCTT. Translation: CASVVEGAGSPLHL.